The T cell receptor (beta chain) under discussion was sequenced for a study of blood T cell repertoires in COVID-19. As for the study in general: Samples of COVID-19 (acute and convalescent) were obtained from the United States, Italy and Spain. PBMCs, B-cell-depleted T cells, or T cells were the source of the cDNA or gDNA that made up the material.

Per the study methods: Researchers report that nucleated cell counts were estimated from reference gene primer amplification. Sequenced by immunoSEQ multiplex PCR; TCRdb stores in-frame clones only, minus some. The V and J calls and the clone size are those of that table, but D and trimming were determined from the DNA. The table records about 50,000 clones, about 83% of them present only once. Looked up from germline, CDR1 is MNHNY and CDR2 is SVGAGI (reference sequence). Unmatched junction bases numbered 11, after V lost 5 bases and J lost 2 bases. The CDR3 has 17 residues. Input material: peripheral blood. This receptor was obtained from a woman aged 80 or over with acute or convalescent COVID-19. The chain employs TRBV6-6 and TRBJ1-5; TRBD1 matches 8 bases. The CDR3 DNA is TGTGCCAGCAGTCCCCGAGGACAGGGTGGGGGCAATCAGCCCCAGCATTTT. It codes for CASSPRGQGGGNQPQHF.